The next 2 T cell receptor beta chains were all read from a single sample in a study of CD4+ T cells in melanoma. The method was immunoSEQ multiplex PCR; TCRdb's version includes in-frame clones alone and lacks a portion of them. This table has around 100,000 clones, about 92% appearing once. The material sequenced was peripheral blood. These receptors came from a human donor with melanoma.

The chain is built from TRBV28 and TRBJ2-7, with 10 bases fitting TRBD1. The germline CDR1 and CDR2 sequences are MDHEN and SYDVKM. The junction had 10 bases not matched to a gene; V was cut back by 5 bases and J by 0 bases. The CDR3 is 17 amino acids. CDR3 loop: CASSPIGQGVLSYEQYF. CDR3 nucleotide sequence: TGTGCCAGCAGTCCAATTGGACAGGGGGTCCTCTCCTACGAGCAGTACTTC.

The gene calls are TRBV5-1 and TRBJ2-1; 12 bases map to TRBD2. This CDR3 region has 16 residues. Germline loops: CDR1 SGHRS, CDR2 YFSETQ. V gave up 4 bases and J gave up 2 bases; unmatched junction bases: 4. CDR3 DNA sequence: TGCGCCAGCAGCCCTAGGACTAGCGGGGCCTACAATGAGCAGTTCTTC. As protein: CASSPRTSGAYNEQFF.